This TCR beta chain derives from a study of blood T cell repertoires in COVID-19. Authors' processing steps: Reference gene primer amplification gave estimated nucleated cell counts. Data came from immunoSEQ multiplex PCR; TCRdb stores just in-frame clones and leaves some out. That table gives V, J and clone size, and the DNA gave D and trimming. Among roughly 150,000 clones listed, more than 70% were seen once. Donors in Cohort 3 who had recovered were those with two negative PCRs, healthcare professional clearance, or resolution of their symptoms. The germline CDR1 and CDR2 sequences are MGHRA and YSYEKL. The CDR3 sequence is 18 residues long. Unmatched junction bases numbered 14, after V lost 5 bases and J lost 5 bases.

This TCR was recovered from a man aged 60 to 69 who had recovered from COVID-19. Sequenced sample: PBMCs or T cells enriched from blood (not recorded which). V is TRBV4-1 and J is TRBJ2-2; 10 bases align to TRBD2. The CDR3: CASSLFGPGTSVTGELFF. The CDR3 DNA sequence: TGCGCCAGCAGCTTATTTGGCCCTGGGACTAGCGTTACCGGGGAGCTGTTTTTT.